The entry that follows covers one TCR beta chain sequence. What it binds is unknown. This record comes from a study of CD4 T cells in relation to SARS-CoV-2 and coronaviruses. The germline V gene has CDR1 ENHRY and CDR2 SYGVKD. The CDR3 extends over 14 amino acids. Losses at the gene ends were 3 bases for V and 4 bases for J; bases not matched to a gene: 4. TCRdb keeps only in-frame clones here, not all; method: immunoSEQ multiplex PCR. This sample carries approximately 59,000 clones, about nine tenths of them seen once, and the ten largest clones take roughly 1.5%. Regarding the study as a whole: In around 63% of donors, memory CD4+ clonotypes crossrecognized SARS-CoV-2 and at least one common cold coronavirus spike.

Unexposed donor CD4+ T cells date from about 2011-2018, before the COVID-19 pandemic. The sample consisted of memory CD4+ T cells from PBMCs. This TCR came from a human donor in good health. The chain links TRBV10-3 to TRBJ2-5; 8 bases agree with TRBD2. CDR3 loop: CAISDSGGGETQYF. CDR3 nucleotides: TGTGCCATCAGTGACTCGGGGGGGGGAGAGACCCAGTACTTC.